These 26 T cell receptor beta chains originate from one sample sequenced in a study of CD8+ T cells in alopecia areata. Extracted RNA was reverse transcribed, and the resulting cDNA served as sequencing template. TCRdb's table, derived via immunoSEQ multiplex PCR, lists solely in-frame clones and lacks some. This sample shows some 110,000 clones and no singletons; about 18% rests with the ten largest. Sample: lesional skin. The origin of the receptors is a C3H/HeJ mouse with alopecia areata. This line is of MHC haplotype H2-k.

This clone was observed a handful of times. The gene names given are mouse names. The observed sequence ends 4 residues before the CDR3 terminus, with the missing tail filled in from the germline J gene. The chain uses TRBV17 and TRBJ2-4; 7 nucleotides agree with TRBD1. The CDR3 totals 14 residues. The germline CDR1 and CDR2 sequences are MNHDT and YYDKIL. The DNA read from the CDR3 is TGTGCTAGCAGTACCGGCGCAGGGGGAAAC. Its protein product is CASSTGAGGN. The CDR3, in full, reads CASSTGAGGNTLYF.

With respect to this clone: The gene names given are mouse names. The read falls 4 residues short of the CDR3 end, and the missing part is taken from the germline J gene. This sequence joins TRBV13-1 and TRBJ2-7; TRBD2 aligns across 8 bases. This CDR3 comprises 14 residues. Germline-derived CDR1 and CDR2 are NSHNY and SYGAGN. The CDR3 sequence: CASSDEGWGDEQYF. Partial CDR3 DNA: TGTGCCAGCAGTGATGAAGGCTGGGGGGAT.

This clone was counted ten times or more. Mouse names are used for the genes. The sequence runs out 4 residues before the end of the CDR3; the remainder is reconstructed from the germline J gene. V and J are TRBV13-3 and TRBJ1-2, with unresolved D. This CDR3 has 12 amino acids. Trimming removed 5 bases from V and 2 bases from J, with 7 bases in between. Germline values: CDR1 NNHDY, CDR2 SYVADS. CDR3 protein: CASSDINSDYTF. The CDR3 DNA, read in part, is TGTGCCAGCAGCGACATCAACTCC.

This clone was found many times. Genes and germline are mouse. With the read ending 4 residues before the CDR3 end, the germline J gene is used to fill in that end. The same CDR3 also results from other DNA sequences found in this sample. The chain recombines TRBV13-3 with TRBJ2-5; 11 positions match TRBD2. The CDR3 contains 16 residues. CDR1 NNHDY and CDR2 SYVADS come from the germline V gene. The ends lost 5 bases at V and 2 bases at J; junction bases unmatched: 7. This chain's CDR3 is CASSSTGGAGQDTQYF. Partial CDR3 DNA: TGTGCCAGCAGCTCTACTGGGGGGGCGGGCCAAGAC.

In regard to this clone: The gene symbols are mouse symbols. The CDR3 end falls 4 residues outside the read, so it is completed with the germline J gene. The J gene is TRBJ1-1, the V gene TRBV31; D is undetermined. V was pared by 4 bases and J by 0 bases, with 3 bases between. The CDR3 is made up of 11 amino acids. Germline V gives CDR1 GKSSPN, CDR2 SITVG. The CDR3 sequence is CAWTANTEVFF. Partial CDR3 DNA: TGTGCCTGGACAGCAAACACA.

Turning to this clone: Each gene name is a mouse one. The chain's CDR3 is CASGDAPGGNYAEQFF. CDR3 DNA (partial): TGTGCCAGCGGTGATGCCCCTGGGGGGAACTATGCT. This chain joins TRBV13-2 and TRBJ2-1, with 8 nucleotides matching TRBD2. With the read ending 4 residues before the CDR3 end, the germline J gene is used to fill in that end. The V and J ends lost 0 bases and 1 base, in that order; junction bases with no gene match: 3. The CDR3 spans 16 residues. Germline V CDR1 and CDR2: NNHNN, SYGAGS (reference sequence).

There are many counts of this clone. The germline and genes are mouse ones. Read coverage stops 4 residues before the CDR3 terminus; the germline J gene supplies the remainder. This chain connects TRBV13-3 to TRBJ2-3; TRBD2 aligns across 14 bases. The germline V gene encodes CDR1 NNHDY and CDR2 SYVADS. V was clipped by 4 bases and J by 0 bases; unmatched bases: 7. This CDR3 is 18 amino acids long. The CDR3: CASSPGTGGAPSAETLYF. The DNA read from the CDR3 is TGTGCCAGCAGTCCCGGGACTGGGGGGGCGCCGAGTGCAGAA.

This clone was detected a few times. The gene names here belong to mouse. The CDR3 goes on 4 residues after the read ends, and that part is filled in from the germline J gene. The chain has TRBV1 and TRBJ2-5; D not certain. The CDR3 loop spans 16 amino acids. Germline V gene lookup returns CDR1 NSQYPW and CDR2 LRSPGD (reference sequence). Deletions cut 0 bases from V and 0 bases from J, with 10 bases between. The CDR3 loop reads CTCSADQAGNQDTQYF. The sequenced part of the CDR3 DNA is TGCACCTGCAGTGCAGATCAGGCCGGGAACCAAGAC.

Worth noting for this clone: The germline and genes are mouse ones. The CDR3 is cut off 4 residues early in the read; its end comes from the germline J gene. V usage is TRBV16 and J usage is TRBJ2-1; 7 nucleotides agree with TRBD1. This CDR3 comprises 14 residues. J gave up 4 bases and V 5 bases, and 5 bases lay outside the gene matches. Per the germline V gene, CDR1 is SGHSA and CDR2 is FRNQAP. CDR3 DNA, as far as it was read: TGTGCAAGCAGCCCCGGGACAGAGTATGCT. It is translated as CASSPGTEYA. The complete CDR3 sequence is CASSPGTEYAEQFF.

This clone was found a few times. Each gene name is a mouse one. Read data end 4 residues before the CDR3 end; the end is taken from the germline J gene. The chain links TRBV1 to TRBJ2-1; TRBD2 agrees at 9 bases. Germline CDR1 is NSQYPW and CDR2 is LRSPGD (reference sequence). CDR3 length: 16 residues. The CDR3 protein is CTCSADRLGEEAEQFF. The covered CDR3 bases are TGCACCTGCAGTGCAGATCGACTGGGGGAGGAAGCT.

To note about this clone: Mouse gene names apply. The read is 4 residues too short to cover the CDR3 end, so that end is filled in from the germline J gene. This chain uses TRBV13-3 with TRBJ2-3, with 14 bases that match TRBD2. J gave up 0 bases and V 3 bases, and 3 bases lay outside the gene matches. Germline CDR1 reads NNHDY; CDR2 reads SYVADS. The CDR3 is 17 amino acids. CDR3 amino acids: CASSVGTGGASAETLYF. CDR3 DNA (partial): TGTGCCAGCAGTGTCGGGACTGGGGGGGCTAGTGCAGAA.

A remark on this clone: TCRdb's protein and the DNA translation differ at residue 10; the protein here comes from the DNA. Genes here carry mouse names. The read falls 3 residues short of the CDR3 end, and the missing part is taken from the germline J gene. This chain links TRBV13-3 with TRBJ1-3; 7 nucleotides agree with TRBD1. V was clipped by 6 bases and J by 5 bases; unmatched bases: 5. Per the germline V gene, CDR1 is NNHDY and CDR2 is SYVADS. CDR3 size: 13 residues. Incomplete CDR3 DNA: TGTGCCAGCAAGACAGGGAGCAGAAATACG. Amino acid sequence: CASKTGSRNT. The entire CDR3 protein reads CASKTGSRNTLYF.

Details on this clone: The protein in this entry is translated from the DNA; at residue 12 it differs from the protein listed in TCRdb. Any gene name here is a mouse gene name. The read halts 3 residues ahead of the CDR3 end, with the missing end drawn from the germline J gene. The chain has TRBV19 and TRBJ1-6; D may be TRBD1 (6 bases). TRBJ1-6 is an ORF for which the function is uncertain. The V gene's germline CDR1 is FNHDT and CDR2 SITEND (reference sequence). The CDR3 has 15 residues. With 3 bases removed from V and 5 bases from J, the gap between germline ends came to 12 bases. The part of the CDR3 DNA that was read is TGTGCCAGCAGTAGAGGGGACAACAATAATTCGCCC. This codes for CASSRGDNNNSP. The full CDR3 is CASSRGDNNNSPLYF.

In this sample, this clone turned up many times. The gene names given are mouse names. CDR3: CTCSAPGQGGERLFF. The sequenced part of the CDR3 DNA is TGCACCTGCAGTGCACCGGGACAGGGAGGCGAA. The genes are TRBV1 and TRBJ1-4; 9 nucleotides match TRBD1. From the germline J gene comes the end of the CDR3, since the read stops 4 residues before it. Germline V lookup: CDR1 NSQYPW, CDR2 LRSPGD (reference sequence). The CDR3 is made up of 15 amino acids. The whole variable domain, filled in from reference TRBV1 and TRBJ1-4, reads VTLLEQNPRWRLVPRGQAVNLRCILKNSQYPWMSWYQQDLQKQLQWLFTLRSPGDKEVKSLPGADYLATRVTDTELRLQVANMSQGRTLYCTCSAPGQGGERLFFGHGTKLSVL.

As regards this clone: Germline and genes here are mouse. The read terminates 4 residues ahead of where the CDR3 ends, so the germline J gene completes it. This same CDR3 is encoded by further DNA sequences in the sample. V usage is TRBV13-3 and J usage is TRBJ2-3, with TRBD2 matching over 10 bases. CDR1 NNHDY and CDR2 SYVADS come from the germline V gene. Unmatched junction bases numbered 5, after V lost 1 base and J lost 0 bases. The CDR3 length is 17 residues. Partial CDR3 DNA: TGTGCCAGCAGTGATTCTGGGGGGGCGCGGAGTGCAGAA. This gives the protein CASSDSGGARSAE. The entire CDR3 is CASSDSGGARSAETLYF.

As for this clone: The genes are named according to mouse. The read ends 4 residues shy of where the CDR3 ends; the end is completed using the germline J gene. The genes are TRBV13-3 and TRBJ2-5, with 7 bases matching TRBD1. The CDR3 covers 13 residues. CDR1 and CDR2 from the germline V gene are NNHDY and SYVADS. CDR3 bases read: TGTGCCAGCAGTGAATACAGGGGAGAC. Translated, it gives CASSEYRGD. The complete CDR3 reads CASSEYRGDTQYF.

A few counts support this clone. The listed genes are named as in mouse. The observed sequence ends 4 residues before the CDR3 terminus, with the missing tail filled in from the germline J gene. The chain joins TRBV13-3 to TRBJ2-3; 9 nucleotides line up with TRBD1. The CDR3 loop spans 16 amino acids. With 3 bases clipped from V and 3 bases from J, the junction kept 8 bases outside the gene matches. Germline loops: CDR1 NNHDY, CDR2 SYVADS. The DNA read from the CDR3 is TGTGCCAGCAGTGTCGGGACAGGGAGGGGAGCAGAA. Encoded protein: CASSVGTGRGAE. The CDR3 as a whole reads CASSVGTGRGAETLYF.

Ten or more counts support this clone. Gene names are the mouse ones. The CDR3 is cut off 4 residues early in the read; its end comes from the germline J gene. This chain joins TRBV13-3 and TRBJ2-7, with D maybe TRBD1 (6 bases). The CDR3 is 14 amino acids. With 0 bases removed from V and 2 bases from J, the gap between germline ends came to 9 bases. The germline V gene encodes CDR1 NNHDY and CDR2 SYVADS. CDR3 sequence: CASSDVGDTYEQYF. The covered CDR3 bases are TGTGCCAGCAGTGATGTCGGGGACACCTAT.

A word on this clone: Gene names are the mouse ones. The CDR3 end falls 4 residues outside the read, so it is completed with the germline J gene. This chain links TRBV19 with TRBJ2-7; TRBD1 agrees at 8 bases. From germline, CDR1 is FNHDT and CDR2 SITEND (reference sequence). This CDR3 comprises 13 residues. The covered CDR3 bases are TGTGCCAGCAGACCGGACAGGGCGGAT. Its protein is CASRPDRAD. The full CDR3 sequence reads CASRPDRADEQYF.

Turning to this clone: The listed genes are named as in mouse. The read halts 4 residues ahead of the CDR3 end, with the missing end drawn from the germline J gene. The chain recombines TRBV1 with TRBJ2-2, with 8 bases fitting TRBD1. V lost 3 bases and J lost 1; bases outside the gene matches: 4. Germline V gene data show CDR1 as NSQYPW and CDR2 as LRSPGD (reference sequence). The CDR3 totals 16 residues. CDR3 sequence: CTCSATGVLNTGQLYF. Incomplete CDR3 DNA: TGCACCTGCAGTGCGACAGGGGTACTAAACACCGGG.

This clone has a handful of counts. At residue 13, the translated DNA and the protein in TCRdb do not agree; the protein given here is derived from the DNA. Gene names and germline refer to mouse. The CDR3 goes on 3 residues after the read ends, and that part is filled in from the germline J gene. The chain has TRBV17 and TRBJ1-3, with TRBD1 matching 10 bases. The germline V gene has CDR1 MNHDT and CDR2 YYDKIL. The CDR3 extends over 16 amino acids. The J segment lost 2 bases and the V segment lost 3 bases, leaving 4 bases of the junction unmatched. The CDR3 region is CASSRTGGHAGNTLYF. The sequenced CDR3 bases are TGTGCTAGCAGTAGGACAGGGGGCCATGCTGGAAATACG.

As to this clone: Gene labels here are mouse ones. With the read ending 4 residues before the CDR3 end, the germline J gene is used to fill in that end. V is TRBV1 and J is TRBJ2-1; weak D call: TRBD2 (5 bases). CDR1 is NSQYPW, CDR2 LRSPGD, per germline (reference sequence). CDR3 size: 14 residues. V shed 3 bases and J shed 3 bases, with 9 bases lying between them. The covered CDR3 bases are TGCACCTGCAGTGCCGGACTCCTCTATGCT. This translates into CTCSAGLLYA. The entire CDR3 reads CTCSAGLLYAEQFF.

This clone was picked up a small number of times. Gene and germline names: mouse. The observed sequence ends 4 residues before the CDR3 terminus, with the missing tail filled in from the germline J gene. V gene TRBV1 combines with J gene TRBJ2-4; D perhaps matches TRBD2 (7 bases). Germline CDR1 and CDR2: NSQYPW and LRSPGD (reference sequence). The CDR3 loop spans 14 amino acids. CDR3 bases read: TGCACCTGCAGTGCCAGAGGGGGGGAAAAC. This encodes CTCSARGGEN. The full CDR3 is CTCSARGGENTLYF.

This clone was counted a few times. The genes are named according to mouse. The read ends 4 residues early relative to the CDR3; the germline J gene fills the gap. J is TRBJ1-4 and V is TRBV19; 9 bases fit TRBD1. The germline V gene encodes CDR1 FNHDT and CDR2 SITEND (reference sequence). The V segment lost 2 bases and the J segment 0 bases; nucleotides outside the gene matches: 2. The CDR3 sequence is 16 residues long. The DNA read from the CDR3 is TGTGCCAGCAGTATGGACAGGGGAATTTCCAACGAA. This gives the protein CASSMDRGISNE. In full, the CDR3 reads CASSMDRGISNERLFF.

To note about this clone: Genes and germline come from the mouse. Coverage ceases 4 residues before the CDR3 finishes, and the germline J gene fills in the end. The V call is TRBV19, the J call TRBJ2-5; 11 nucleotides match TRBD2. With V trimmed by 5 bases and J by 0 bases, 2 bases remained unmatched. The CDR3 runs 15 residues. Germline CDR1 is FNHDT and CDR2 is SITEND (reference sequence). CDR3 residues: CASRDWGGNQDTQYF. The DNA read from the CDR3 is TGTGCCAGCAGAGACTGGGGGGGGAACCAAGAC.

This clone has just a few counts. The gene names given are mouse names. Read sequence stops 4 residues before the CDR3 end, and the germline J gene provides the missing end. The chain combines TRBV1 with TRBJ2-1; 7 nucleotides line up with TRBD2. Trimming removed 4 bases from V and 1 base from J; junction bases left unmatched: 4. The germline gives CDR1 NSQYPW, CDR2 LRSPGD (reference sequence). CDR3 length: 15 residues. Here the CDR3 reads CTCSDWGTNYAEQFF. Partial CDR3 DNA: TGCACCTGCAGTGACTGGGGTACCAACTATGCT.